This is a list of T cell receptor beta chains from one sample in a study of blood T cell repertoires in COVID-19. Profiling relied on immunoSEQ multiplex PCR, and the TCRdb table lists in-frame clones only, not all of them. The sample includes under 250,000 clones, around 84% of them seen just once. The sample comprised PBMCs or T cells enriched from blood (not recorded which). Every receptor here comes from a man aged 30 to 39 with acute COVID-19. Both conserved end residues are part of each CDR3. The D gene is left open where the match is weak. Only part of the rows carry a size: once, few, many, or a class if the clone is expanded.

clone_size: -; d_call: TRBD2; j_call: TRBJ2-3; v_call: TRBV19; cdr3_nt: TGTGCCAGTAGTACGACTAGCGGTTATCTGGATACGCAGTATTTT; cdr3_aa: CASSTTSGYLDTQYF
clone_size: -; d_call: -; j_call: TRBJ2-1; v_call: TRBV5-1; cdr3_nt: TGCGCCAGCAGCTTGGACAGGGCACTTCCTAACAATGAGCAGTTCTTC; cdr3_aa: CASSLDRALPNNEQFF
clone_size: -; d_call: TRBD1; j_call: TRBJ1-5; v_call: TRBV15; cdr3_nt: TGTGCCACCACCGGGACAGGGGGCATTCAGCCCCAGCATTTT; cdr3_aa: CATTGTGGIQPQHF
clone_size: -; d_call: TRBD1; j_call: TRBJ1-4; v_call: TRBV5-1; cdr3_nt: TGCGCCAGCAGCGCCTCGGGACAGCAGAATGAAAAACTGTTTTTT; cdr3_aa: CASSASGQQNEKLFF
clone_size: -; d_call: -; j_call: TRBJ2-5; v_call: TRBV18; cdr3_nt: TGTGCCAGCTCACCGAGAAAACAGGTGCTCCAAGAGACCCAGTACTTC; cdr3_aa: CASSPRKQVLQETQYF
clone_size: -; d_call: -; j_call: TRBJ1-1; v_call: TRBV5-6; cdr3_nt: TGTGCCAGCAGCTTGGCTCTCTGGGCCCCACTGAACACTGAAGCTTTCTTT; cdr3_aa: CASSLALWAPLNTEAFF
clone_size: -; d_call: -; j_call: TRBJ1-4; v_call: TRBV19; cdr3_nt: TGTGCCAGTAGTATCACAGCAACTAATGAAAAACTGTTTTTT; cdr3_aa: CASSITATNEKLFF
clone_size: -; d_call: TRBD1; j_call: TRBJ1-4; v_call: TRBV5-1; cdr3_nt: TGCGCCAGCAGCGGCGGACAGGGGTCAACAGAAAAACTGTTTTTT; cdr3_aa: CASSGGQGSTEKLFF
clone_size: -; d_call: -; j_call: TRBJ2-2; v_call: TRBV27; cdr3_nt: TGTGCCAGCAGTGAGGGGGACCATTTAACCGGGGAGCTGTTTTTT; cdr3_aa: CASSEGDHLTGELFF
clone_size: -; d_call: -; j_call: TRBJ1-2; v_call: TRBV4-1; cdr3_nt: TGCGCCAGCAGTTTCGATACGACAGGACGAGGTGGCTACACCTTC; cdr3_aa: CASSFDTTGRGGYTF
clone_size: once; d_call: -; j_call: TRBJ1-1; v_call: TRBV27; cdr3_nt: TGTGCCAGCAGTTTATTGCCGGGAGAGGCTGAAGCTTTCTTT; cdr3_aa: CASSLLPGEAEAFF
clone_size: once; d_call: -; j_call: TRBJ1-2; v_call: TRBV7-9; cdr3_nt: TGTGCCAGCAGCTCCCGGGACTGGGGAGCTTATGGCTACACCTTC; cdr3_aa: CASSSRDWGAYGYTF
clone_size: -; d_call: TRBD1; j_call: TRBJ2-1; v_call: TRBV6-6; cdr3_nt: TGTGCCAGCAGTTATACTTGGACAGGGAACAATGAGCAGTTCTTC; cdr3_aa: CASSYTWTGNNEQFF
clone_size: few; d_call: TRBD2; j_call: TRBJ2-7; v_call: TRBV10-2; cdr3_nt: TGCGCCAGCAGTGAGTTATGGCCAAAAAGCGGGGAAGACCTCTACGAGCAGTACTTC; cdr3_aa: CASSELWPKSGEDLYEQYF
clone_size: -; d_call: TRBD1; j_call: TRBJ1-3; v_call: TRBV7-9; cdr3_nt: TGTGCCAGCAGCAAGGGACAGGGGGCTGGAAACACCATATATTTT; cdr3_aa: CASSKGQGAGNTIYF
clone_size: -; d_call: TRBD2; j_call: TRBJ2-3; v_call: TRBV6-1; cdr3_nt: TGTGCCAGCAGTGAACTAGCGGGGGGGGCAGATACGCAGTATTTT; cdr3_aa: CASSELAGGADTQYF
clone_size: -; d_call: -; j_call: TRBJ2-2; v_call: TRBV30; cdr3_nt: TGTGCCTGGTCGGGAAGCAACACCGGGGAGCTGTTTTTT; cdr3_aa: CAWSGSNTGELFF
clone_size: -; d_call: -; j_call: TRBJ2-1; v_call: TRBV9; cdr3_nt: TGTGCCAGCAGCGTAGAAGGGGTTAATTACAATGAGCAGTTCTTC; cdr3_aa: CASSVEGVNYNEQFF
clone_size: -; d_call: -; j_call: TRBJ2-7; v_call: TRBV7-2; cdr3_nt: TGTGCCAGCAGCTTTACCGGGACTCCCTACGAGCAGTACTTC; cdr3_aa: CASSFTGTPYEQYF
clone_size: -; d_call: -; j_call: TRBJ2-5; v_call: TRBV6-1; cdr3_nt: TGTGCCAGCAGTGAACGGCTGCGAGGTGGCAAAGAGACCCAGTACTTC; cdr3_aa: CASSERLRGGKETQYF
clone_size: few; d_call: -; j_call: TRBJ2-5; v_call: TRBV18; cdr3_nt: TGTGCCAGCAACCAAGGGAGCGGGGAGACCCAGTACTTC; cdr3_aa: CASNQGSGETQYF
clone_size: -; d_call: TRBD1; j_call: TRBJ1-3; v_call: TRBV27; cdr3_nt: TGTGCCAGCAGTTTATCTGCTATGGACAGGCTTTCTGGAAACACCATATATTTT; cdr3_aa: CASSLSAMDRLSGNTIYF
clone_size: -; d_call: -; j_call: TRBJ2-1; v_call: TRBV9; cdr3_nt: TGTGCCAGCAGCGTAGATTATGCGGGAGAGCAGTTCTTC; cdr3_aa: CASSVDYAGEQFF
clone_size: -; d_call: TRBD1; j_call: TRBJ1-4; v_call: TRBV10-2; cdr3_nt: TGCGCCAGCAGTGAGTACGACAGGGAAACTAATGAAAAACTGTTTTTT; cdr3_aa: CASSEYDRETNEKLFF
clone_size: -; d_call: TRBD1; j_call: TRBJ1-6; v_call: TRBV9; cdr3_nt: TGTGCCAGCAGCGCGGGACAGGCGGATTCACCCCTCCACTTT; cdr3_aa: CASSAGQADSPLHF
clone_size: -; d_call: -; j_call: TRBJ2-1; v_call: TRBV27; cdr3_nt: TGTGCCAGCAGTTTTGAGGGAACTGAGCAGTTCTTC; cdr3_aa: CASSFEGTEQFF
clone_size: -; d_call: -; j_call: TRBJ1-5; v_call: TRBV30; cdr3_nt: TGTGCCTGGAGTGTTTCAGGGTTTCGCAGCCAGCCCCAGCATTTT; cdr3_aa: CAWSVSGFRSQPQHF
clone_size: -; d_call: TRBD1; j_call: TRBJ2-7; v_call: TRBV10-3; cdr3_nt: TGTGCCATCAGGGACACGCGGTCCGGGACAGGGACCTACGAGCAGTACTTC; cdr3_aa: CAIRDTRSGTGTYEQYF
clone_size: -; d_call: -; j_call: TRBJ1-5; v_call: TRBV2; cdr3_nt: TGTGCCAGCAGCCAGAACAATCAGCCCCAGCATTTT; cdr3_aa: CASSQNNQPQHF
clone_size: few; d_call: -; j_call: TRBJ2-7; v_call: TRBV2; cdr3_nt: TGTGCCAGCAGTGGCAGGGACGAGCAGTACTTC; cdr3_aa: CASSGRDEQYF
clone_size: -; d_call: -; j_call: TRBJ2-1; v_call: TRBV11-2; cdr3_nt: TGTGCCAGCACCAATTCCTACAATGAGCAGTTCTTC; cdr3_aa: CASTNSYNEQFF
clone_size: few; d_call: TRBD2; j_call: TRBJ2-1; v_call: TRBV19; cdr3_nt: TGTGCCAGCAGGACTAGCGGAGGCTACAATGAGCAGTTCTTC; cdr3_aa: CASRTSGGYNEQFF
clone_size: -; d_call: -; j_call: TRBJ2-1; v_call: TRBV7-9; cdr3_nt: TGTGCCAGCAGCTTAGCTAGGGCAGGGGAGTGGGATGAGCAGTTCTTC; cdr3_aa: CASSLARAGEWDEQFF
clone_size: -; d_call: TRBD1; j_call: TRBJ1-5; v_call: TRBV6-5; cdr3_nt: TGTGCCAGCAGAGGATCCGGGACAGGATATCAGCCCCAGCATTTT; cdr3_aa: CASRGSGTGYQPQHF
clone_size: -; d_call: -; j_call: TRBJ2-4; v_call: TRBV29-1; cdr3_nt: TGCAGCGTCACACAAAGGGGCCTAGTAGACATTCAGTACTTC; cdr3_aa: CSVTQRGLVDIQYF
clone_size: -; d_call: TRBD2; j_call: TRBJ2-5; v_call: TRBV4-2; cdr3_nt: TGTGCCAGCAGCCAAGGCGGTGTCGGGGGGGAAGAGACCCAGTACTTC; cdr3_aa: CASSQGGVGGEETQYF
clone_size: -; d_call: TRBD1; j_call: TRBJ1-3; v_call: TRBV2; cdr3_nt: TGTGCCAGCAGTTTTGGACAGGGGGCAGACACCATATATTTT; cdr3_aa: CASSFGQGADTIYF
clone_size: -; d_call: TRBD1; j_call: TRBJ2-3; v_call: TRBV20-1; cdr3_nt: TGCAGTGCTAGAGCCGGGACAGCGCAGTATTTT; cdr3_aa: CSARAGTAQYF